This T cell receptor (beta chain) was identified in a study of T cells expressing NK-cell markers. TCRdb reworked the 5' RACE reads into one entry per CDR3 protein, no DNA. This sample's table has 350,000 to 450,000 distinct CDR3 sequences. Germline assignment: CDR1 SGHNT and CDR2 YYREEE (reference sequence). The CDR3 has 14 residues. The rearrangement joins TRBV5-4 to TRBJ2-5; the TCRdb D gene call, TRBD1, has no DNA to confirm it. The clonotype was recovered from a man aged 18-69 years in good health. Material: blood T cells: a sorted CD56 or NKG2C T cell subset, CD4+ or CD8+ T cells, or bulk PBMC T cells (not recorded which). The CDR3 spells CASSKDRRQETQYF. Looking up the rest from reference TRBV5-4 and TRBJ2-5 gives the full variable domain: ETGVTQSPTHLIKTRGQQVTLRCSSQSGHNTVSWYQQALGQGPQFIFQYYREEENGRGNFPPRFSGLQFPNYSSELNVNALELDDSALYLCASSKDRRQETQYFGPGTRLLVL.